This section outlines one T cell receptor (beta chain) sequence together with its context. The data were obtained in a study of blood T cell repertoires in COVID-19. CDR3 length: 15 residues. Looked up from germline, CDR1 is SGHRS and CDR2 is YFSETQ. V shed 5 bases, J shed 2 bases, and the junction held 7 bases outside the gene matches. How the authors handled the data: Researchers report that nucleated cell counts were estimated from reference gene primer amplification. Measured with immunoSEQ multiplex PCR; TCRdb has only the in-frame clones, and not every one. Clone size and the V and J calls come from that table; the DNA yielded D and trimming. The sample shows some 120,000 clones, approximately 83% of them seen only once.

Material for sequencing was peripheral blood. This sequence joins TRBV5-1 and TRBJ1-5; 7 nucleotides line up with TRBD1. This sequence was found in a woman in her forties or fifties who had recovered from COVID-19. This CDR3 reads CASSLHGTGNQPQHF. The CDR3, as DNA: TGCGCCAGCAGTCTACACGGGACAGGCAATCAGCCCCAGCATTTT.